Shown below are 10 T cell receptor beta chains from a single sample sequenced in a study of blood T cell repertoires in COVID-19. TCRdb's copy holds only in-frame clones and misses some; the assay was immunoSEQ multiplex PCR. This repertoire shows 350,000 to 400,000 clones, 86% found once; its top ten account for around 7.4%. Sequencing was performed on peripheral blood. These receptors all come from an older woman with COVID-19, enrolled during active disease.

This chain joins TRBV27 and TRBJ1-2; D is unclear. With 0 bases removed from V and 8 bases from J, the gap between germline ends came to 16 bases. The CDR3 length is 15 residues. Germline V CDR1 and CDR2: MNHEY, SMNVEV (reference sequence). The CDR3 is CASSLSAEGGSGYTF. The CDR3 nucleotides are TGTGCCAGCAGTTTATCGGCGGAGGGCGGATCGGGCTACACCTTC.

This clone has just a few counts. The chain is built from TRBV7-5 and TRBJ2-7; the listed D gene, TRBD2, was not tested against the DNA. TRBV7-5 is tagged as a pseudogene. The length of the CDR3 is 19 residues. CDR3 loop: CVRSLAISRRGSNSYEQYF. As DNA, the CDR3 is TGTGTCAGAAGCTTAGCCATTTCCCGCCGAGGCAGCAACTCCTACGAGCAGTACTTC.

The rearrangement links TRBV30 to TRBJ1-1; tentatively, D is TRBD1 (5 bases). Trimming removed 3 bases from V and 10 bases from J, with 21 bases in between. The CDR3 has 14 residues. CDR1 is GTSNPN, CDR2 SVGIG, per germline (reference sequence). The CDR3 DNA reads TGTGCCTGGAGGCCGACAGACTGGGGTAATGGAGCTTTCTTT. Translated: CAWRPTDWGNGAFF.

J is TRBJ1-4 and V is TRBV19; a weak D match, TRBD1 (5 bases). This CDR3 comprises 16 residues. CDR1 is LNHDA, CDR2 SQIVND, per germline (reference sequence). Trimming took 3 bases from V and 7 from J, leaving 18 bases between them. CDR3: CASSMVTQGELEKLFF. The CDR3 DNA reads TGTGCCAGTAGTATGGTTACTCAGGGTGAGCTTGAAAAACTGTTTTTT.

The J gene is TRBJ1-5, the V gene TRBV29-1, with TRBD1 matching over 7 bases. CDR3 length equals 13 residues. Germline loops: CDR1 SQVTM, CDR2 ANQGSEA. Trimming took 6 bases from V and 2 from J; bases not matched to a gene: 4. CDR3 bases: TGCAGCGTCTGGACAGGAGGCAATCAGCCCCAGCATTTT. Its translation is CSVWTGGNQPQHF. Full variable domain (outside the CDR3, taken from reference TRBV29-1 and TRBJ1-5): SAVISQKPSRDICQRGTSLTIQCQVDSQVTMMFWYRQQPGQSLTLIATANQGSEATYESGFVIDKFPISRPNLTFSTLTVSNMSPEDSSIYLCSVWTGGNQPQHFGDGTRLSIL.

CDR3 protein: CASSQDGTGGEKLFF. The CDR3 nucleotides read TGTGCCAGCAGCCAAGACGGGACAGGGGGTGAAAAACTGTTTTTT. The rearrangement links TRBV4-2 to TRBJ1-4; 11 bases line up with TRBD1. The germline V gene has CDR1 LGHNA and CDR2 YNFKEQ. After removal of 0 bases from V and 7 bases from J, the junction contained 1 base not matched to a gene. The CDR3 is 15 amino acids.

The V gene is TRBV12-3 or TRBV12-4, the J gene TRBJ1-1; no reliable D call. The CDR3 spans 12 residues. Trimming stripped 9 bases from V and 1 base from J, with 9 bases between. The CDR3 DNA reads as TGTGCCAGTAAAATACAGAACACTGAAGCTTTCTTT. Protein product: CASKIQNTEAFF.

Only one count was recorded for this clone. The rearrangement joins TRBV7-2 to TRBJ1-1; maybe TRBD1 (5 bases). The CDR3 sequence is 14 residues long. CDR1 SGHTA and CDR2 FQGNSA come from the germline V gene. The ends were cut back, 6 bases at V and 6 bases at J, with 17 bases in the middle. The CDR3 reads CASSSQGFVAEAFF. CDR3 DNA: TGTGCCAGCAGTTCTCAGGGTTTTGTCGCTGAAGCTTTCTTT.

The CDR3 is CASSHVGQGEVALHF. In DNA, the CDR3 is TGCGCCAGCAGCCATGTGGGACAGGGTGAGGTGGCCCTCCACTTT. The rearrangement links TRBV4-1 to TRBJ1-6, with TRBD1 matching 9 bases. J gave up 14 bases and V 3 bases, and 11 bases lay outside the gene matches. CDR3 length equals 15 residues. Per germline, CDR1 MGHRA and CDR2 YSYEKL.

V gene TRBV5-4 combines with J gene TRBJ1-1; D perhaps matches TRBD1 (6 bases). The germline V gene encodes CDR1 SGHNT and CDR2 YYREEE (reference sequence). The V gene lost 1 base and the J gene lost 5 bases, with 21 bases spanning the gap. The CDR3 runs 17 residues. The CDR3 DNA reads TGTGCCAGCAGCTTGTTGGGCCATTCAGGGGCAAGTACTGAAGCTTTCTTT. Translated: CASSLLGHSGASTEAFF.